This T cell receptor (beta chain) was captured in a study of CD4 T cells in relation to SARS-CoV-2 and coronaviruses. Overall study findings and caveats: No crossreactivity against non-spike viral proteins was tested here.

CD4+ T cells from unexposed donors were obtained before the COVID-19 pandemic (2011-2018). CD4+ T cells were isolated from the cells after around 11 days of culture. TCRdb's table, derived via immunoSEQ multiplex PCR, lists solely in-frame clones and lacks some. The data hold roughly 18,000 clones, with about four fifths observed a single time. Comments on this clone: As yet, its antigen is unknown.

The V gene lost 4 bases and the J gene lost 2 bases, with 16 bases spanning the gap. Germline CDR1 and CDR2: SGDLS and YYNGEE. The CDR3 has 15 amino acids. The sequencing input was CD4+ T cells from PBMCs, cultured in vitro. This clonotype was obtained from a human donor in good health. The chain is built from TRBV9 and TRBJ2-7; D possibly corresponds to TRBD1 (6 bases). CDR3 coding DNA: TGTGCCAGCAGCACTGCGTGGGGGCAGACCTACGAGCAGTACTTC. Translated, it gives CASSTAWGQTYEQYF.